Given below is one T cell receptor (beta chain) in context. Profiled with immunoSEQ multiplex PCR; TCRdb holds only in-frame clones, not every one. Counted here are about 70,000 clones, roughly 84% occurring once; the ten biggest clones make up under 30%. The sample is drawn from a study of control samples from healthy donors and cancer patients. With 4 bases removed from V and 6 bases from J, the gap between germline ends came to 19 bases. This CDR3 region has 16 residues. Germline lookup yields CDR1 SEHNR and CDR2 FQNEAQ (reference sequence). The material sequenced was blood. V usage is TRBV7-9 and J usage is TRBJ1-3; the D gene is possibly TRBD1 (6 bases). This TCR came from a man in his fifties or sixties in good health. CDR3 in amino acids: CASSYSTGIVENTIYF. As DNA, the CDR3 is TGTGCCAGCAGCTACAGTACAGGGATAGTCGAAAACACCATATATTTT.